The 12 T cell receptor beta chains given below trace back to one sample, sequenced in a study of human T cells and chemical hapten exposure. The sample's time point: patch test 3, about 24 weeks after DPC sensitization. Stated treatment: therapeutic diphenylcyclopropenone sensitization with weekly scalp DPC. One entry per CDR3 protein results from TCRdb running MiXCR on the RACE reads. Of 100,000 to 120,000 distinct CDR3 sequences listed, under 40% were seen once; the top ten hold around 2.5%. The material was whole blood, obtained in connection with sensitization to the hapten diphenylcyclopropenone (DPC). Source of these receptors: a man aged 35 to 55 with alopecia areata. Some clones in this sample may be carry-over from other donors' samples.

The rearrangement uses TRBV7-9 and TRBJ2-7; 9 nucleotides line up with TRBD2. The CDR3 is 15 residues long. Trimming at V came to 5 bases and at J to 3 bases, leaving 8 bases not matched to a gene. Germline V gives CDR1 SEHNR, CDR2 FQNEAQ (reference sequence). The CDR3 here is CASSLPSGTFYEQYF. CDR3 nucleotides: TGTGCCAGCAGCCTGCCTAGCGGGACGTTCTACGAGCAGTACTTC.

CDR3 nucleotide sequence: TGTGCCAGCAGCTTAGGAGGTGTTCGCGAGCAGTACGTC. It encodes CASSLGGVREQYV. The chain combines TRBV7-8 with TRBJ2-7, with D hard to call. This CDR3 region has 13 residues. In germline, CDR1 is SGHVS, CDR2 FQNEAQ. Trimming left V 1 base short and J 6 bases short, with 10 bases between.

V usage is TRBV4-1 and J usage is TRBJ2-2; the match to TRBD2 covers 9 bases. The CDR3 consists of 16 residues. J gave up 3 bases and V 4 bases, and 6 bases lay outside the gene matches. CDR1 is MGHRA and CDR2 is YSYEKL in the germline V gene. CDR3: CASSRPREGDTGELFF. The CDR3 DNA follows: TGCGCCAGCAGCCGACCGCGGGAGGGCGACACCGGGGAGCTGTTTTTT.

This clonotype occurred once. V and J are TRBV30 and TRBJ2-7; 13 bases align to TRBD2. The trim removed 0 bases at V and 2 bases at J, leaving 10 bases unmatched. There are 18 residues in the CDR3. CDR1 and CDR2 (germline): GTSNPN, SVGIG (reference sequence). The CDR3 here is CAWSVRFGLAGAAYEQYF. The CDR3 DNA reads as TGTGCCTGGAGTGTACGATTCGGACTAGCGGGAGCCGCCTACGAGCAGTACTTC.

This clonotype showed up just a few times. This chain joins TRBV6-5 and TRBJ2-2; 8 bases line up with TRBD1. Trimming cost V 0 bases and J 5 bases; bases outside gene matches: 8. Germline assignment: CDR1 MNHEY and CDR2 SVGAGI. The CDR3 runs 17 residues. The DNA for the CDR3 is TGTGCCAGCAGTTACTCATTTCAGGGGGCTGAGACCGGGGAGCTGTTTTTT. This codes for CASSYSFQGAETGELFF.

This clonotype was seen a handful of times. The chain is built from TRBV6-2 or TRBV6-3 and TRBJ2-1; D remains unclear. Germline-derived CDR1 and CDR2 are MNHEY and SVGEGT. This CDR3 contains 15 residues. V lost 7 bases and J 9 bases, leaving 22 bases between the germline ends. The CDR3 loop is CASTTGLLVSGEQFF. In nucleotides, the CDR3 is TGTGCCAGCACAACCGGCCTCCTGGTTTCCGGTGAGCAGTTCTTC.

The V call is TRBV12-3 or TRBV12-4, the J call TRBJ2-3, with 10 nucleotides matching TRBD2. The V gene end was trimmed by 4 bases and the J gene end by 5 bases; junction bases not matched to a gene: 9. This CDR3 contains 16 residues. This CDR3 is CASSSQGASGRDTQYF. For the CDR3, the DNA is TGTGCCAGCAGTTCCCAAGGGGCTAGCGGGAGAGATACGCAGTATTTT.

The rearrangement uses TRBV7-2 and TRBJ2-7; D is perhaps TRBD1 or TRBD2 (6 bases each). This CDR3 comprises 15 residues. V lost 5 bases and J 5 bases, leaving 19 bases between the germline ends. Per germline, CDR1 SGHTA and CDR2 FQGNSA. The CDR3 DNA reads TGTGCCAGCAGCGAGGGACACGGGGGTTCCCACGAGCAGTACGTC. Protein sequence: CASSEGHGGSHEQYV.

The chain links TRBV7-2 to TRBJ2-5, with D unclear. Trimming removed 4 bases from V and 0 bases from J, with 9 bases in between. The CDR3 totals 14 residues. The V gene's germline CDR1 is SGHTA and CDR2 FQGNSA. The CDR3 DNA reads TGTGCCAGCAGCTCGAAGGGCTACCAAGAGACCCAGTACTTC. It is translated as CASSSKGYQETQYF.

The V and J genes are TRBV4-3 and TRBJ1-4; 7 bases line up with TRBD1. V lost 0 bases to trimming and J lost 7 bases; unmatched junction nucleotides: 5. The CDR3 loop spans 15 amino acids. Per the germline V gene, CDR1 is LGHNA and CDR2 is YSLEER. The CDR3 nucleotides read TGCGCCAGCAGCCAAGACTGGCAGGGGGTTGAAAAACTGTTTTTT. It specifies CASSQDWQGVEKLFF.

The chain employs TRBV9 and TRBJ2-7; 7 bases are a match to TRBD2. The germline gives CDR1 SGDLS, CDR2 YYNGEE. The CDR3 is 15 amino acids. With V trimmed by 4 bases and J by 0 bases, 7 bases remained unmatched. The CDR3 coding sequence is TGTGCCAGCAGCCCCGAGCGGGACCCCTCCTACGAGCAGTACTTC. Translating gives CASSPERDPSYEQYF.

The CDR3 nucleotides are TGTGCCAGCAGCTCCGGGCCAGCCATGTCCTACAATGAGCAGTTCTTC. Translating gives CASSSGPAMSYNEQFF. This sequence joins TRBV12-3 or TRBV12-4 and TRBJ2-1; D gene unclear. The CDR3 totals 16 residues. With 6 bases removed from V and 1 base from J, the gap between germline ends came to 16 bases.